This paragraph reports one T cell receptor (beta chain). The data were obtained in a study of cytomegalovirus exposure and HLA in healthy donors. The study ran its PCR with 60 Vbeta and 13 Jbeta primers. TCRdb keeps only in-frame clones here, not all; method: immunoSEQ multiplex PCR. This sample has 180,000 or so clones, with more than 60% found just once. The V gene lost 4 bases and the J gene lost 6 bases, with 15 bases spanning the gap. The CDR3 spans 14 residues. CDR1 is WSHSY, CDR2 SAAADI, per germline. The source material was PBMCs. V usage is TRBV10-2 and J usage is TRBJ2-5; maybe TRBD1 (6 bases). The TCR was taken from a man between 18 and 29 years old in good health and CMV-seronegative. In DNA, the CDR3 is TGCGCCAGCAGTGGTTCAGGGGAGTGGCAGACCCAGTACTTC. Amino acids: CASSGSGEWQTQYF.